The 30 T cell receptor beta chains in this list originate from one sample, sequenced in a study of identical twins. Each CDR3 protein gets one entry after TCRdb re-called the 5' RACE reads with MiXCR. The sample shows under 800,000 distinct CDR3 sequences, 21% of them seen only once. The sample also formed part of further work on T cells expressing NK-cell markers.

Sequencing was performed on PBMCs. The receptors were sampled from a woman in her late teens or twenties in good health.

J is TRBJ1-1 and V is TRBV11-3; tentative D call: TRBD1 (6 bases). The V gene's germline CDR1 is SGHNT and CDR2 YENEEA. The CDR3 runs 14 residues. V was pared by 4 bases and J by 10 bases, with 19 bases between. CDR3 sequence: CASSSDRRSMGAFF. Here the CDR3 DNA reads TGTGCCAGCAGCTCGGACAGACGCTCAATGGGAGCTTTCTTT.

J is TRBJ2-1 and V is TRBV15, with D maybe TRBD1 (5 bases). Germline V gives CDR1 LNHNV, CDR2 YYDKDF (reference sequence). The CDR3 has 13 residues. Trimming removed 7 bases from V and 8 bases from J, with 15 bases in between. The CDR3 loop is CATTSTGIDEQFF. The CDR3 coding sequence is TGTGCCACCACCTCAACAGGTATCGATGAGCAGTTCTTC.

V usage is TRBV5-6 and J usage is TRBJ2-3; 8 bases agree with TRBD1. Germline loops: CDR1 SGHDT, CDR2 YYEEEE. This CDR3 is 14 amino acids long. Trimming took 2 bases from V and 2 from J; bases not matched to a gene: 1. CDR3 loop: CASSLQGDTDTQYF. The CDR3 DNA is TGTGCCAGCAGCTTACAGGGGGACACAGATACGCAGTATTTT.

The CDR3 here is CASSAGPLSQETQYF. CDR3 nucleotide sequence: TGTGCCAGCAGCGCGGGGCCCCTTAGCCAAGAGACCCAGTACTTC. J is TRBJ2-5 and V is TRBV9, with D tentatively TRBD1 or TRBD2 (5 bases each). Trimming shortened V by 3 bases and J by 1 base, and 13 bases separated the two germline ends. The germline CDR1 and CDR2 sequences are SGDLS and YYNGEE. The CDR3 loop spans 15 amino acids.

This clonotype turned up a few times. The V gene is TRBV7-6, the J gene TRBJ2-7, with unresolved D. The CDR3 has 13 residues. The V and J ends lost 4 bases and 5 bases respectively, with 12 bases between them. In germline, CDR1 is SGHVS, CDR2 FNYEAQ. The CDR3 nucleotides read TGTGCCAGCAGCTCAGCTTTTGGGGACGAGCAGTACTTC. Protein: CASSSAFGDEQYF.

This clonotype was picked up a small number of times. V and J are TRBV20-1 and TRBJ1-2; 11 nucleotides agree with TRBD1. The V gene's germline CDR1 is DFQATT and CDR2 SNEGSKA (reference sequence). CDR3 size: 13 residues. V was clipped by 6 bases and J by 8 bases; unmatched bases: 8. The CDR3 region is CSAPHRTGGGYTF. The CDR3 DNA reads TGCAGTGCCCCACATCGGACAGGGGGCGGCTACACCTTC.

The chain carries TRBV20-1 and TRBJ2-1; D is possibly TRBD2 (6 bases). This CDR3 has 15 amino acids. The germline V and J ends were trimmed by 5 bases and 6 bases, with 20 bases remaining between them. Germline CDR1 and CDR2: DFQATT and SNEGSKA (reference sequence). CDR3 region: CSAPTTSYLSNEQFF. The DNA of the CDR3 is TGCAGTGCTCCAACTACTAGCTATTTGTCCAATGAGCAGTTCTTC.

V gene TRBV21-1 combines with J gene TRBJ2-7. TRBV21-1 is termed a pseudogene. The CDR3 has 12 amino acids. The CDR3 region has the DNA TGTGCCATAGCATGGGAACTATACGAGCAGTACTTC. It encodes CAIAWELYEQYF.

The chain recombines TRBV7-9 with TRBJ2-1, with a tentative D call TRBD2 (7 bases). Per germline, CDR1 SEHNR and CDR2 FQNEAQ (reference sequence). V was pared by 7 bases and J by 8 bases, with 24 bases between. The CDR3 extends over 16 amino acids. The DNA of the CDR3 is TGTGCCAGCACCCCCCGAGGGGGGGAATATCGGGATGAGCAGTTCTTC. Residues: CASTPRGGEYRDEQFF.

V gene TRBV7-9 combines with J gene TRBJ2-1, with 9 nucleotides matching TRBD2. This CDR3 is built from 16 residues. In germline, CDR1 is SEHNR, CDR2 FQNEAQ (reference sequence). Germline trimming cut 4 bases from V and 3 bases from J; bases unmatched to any gene: 7. Here the CDR3 reads CASSSRVAGDYNEQFF. The DNA of the CDR3 is TGTGCCAGCAGCTCTAGAGTAGCGGGAGACTACAATGAGCAGTTCTTC.

This clonotype came up many times. The CDR3 DNA follows: TGTGCCAGCAGTTCCCGGACCAGCAATGAGCAGTTCTTC. Protein sequence: CASSSRTSNEQFF. The chain recombines TRBV6-2 or TRBV6-3 with TRBJ2-1; D gene ambiguous. The germline gives CDR1 MNHEY, CDR2 SVGEGT. The CDR3 runs 13 residues. V shed 4 bases and J shed 6 bases, with 10 bases lying between them.

This clonotype was observed a handful of times. This chain links TRBV29-1 with TRBJ2-1; tentatively, D is TRBD1 or TRBD2 (6 bases each). V was shortened by 2 bases and J by 7 bases, with 9 bases between the two germline ends. Germline CDR1 and CDR2: SQVTM and ANQGSEA. The CDR3 runs 12 residues. DNA of the CDR3: TGCAGCGTTGAATGGGGGGCGAATGAGCAGTTCTTC. This codes for CSVEWGANEQFF.

The table lists this clonotype with a few counts. This sequence joins TRBV7-8 and TRBJ2-3; D uncertain. The V end lost 6 bases, the J end lost 4 bases, and 17 bases lay between the germline ends. CDR3 length: 15 residues. The germline CDR1 and CDR2 sequences are SGHVS and FQNEAQ. The CDR3 region is CASSTRLSLSDTQYF. The CDR3 nucleotides read TGTGCCAGCAGTACTCGACTTAGCTTGTCAGATACGCAGTATTTT. The whole variable domain, remainder taken from reference TRBV7-8 and TRBJ2-3, is GAGVSQSPRYKVAKRGQDVALRCDPISGHVSLFWYQQALGQGPEFLTYFQNEAQLDKSGLPSDRFFAERPEGSVSTLKIQRTQQEDSAVYLCASSTRLSLSDTQYFGPGTRLTVL.

This clonotype was found once. Mismatch with germline at one junction end may stem from a read error. The chain links TRBV7-8 to TRBJ1-2, with 8 bases matching TRBD1. CDR3 length equals 15 residues. From germline, CDR1 is SGHVS and CDR2 FQNEAQ. The CDR3 sequence: CSSSLGQGDYYGYTF. CDR3 in DNA: TGTTCCAGCAGCTTAGGACAGGGTGATTACTATGGCTACACCTTC.

The CDR3 loop is CSVRLTGNIQYF. CDR3 bases: TGCAGTGTTCGACTGACGGGAAACATTCAGTACTTC. This chain connects TRBV20-1 to TRBJ2-4; D gene ambiguous. Germline V gene data show CDR1 as DFQATT and CDR2 as SNEGSKA (reference sequence). V was clipped by 7 bases and J by 6 bases, with 13 bases between them. This CDR3 is 12 amino acids long.

The sample holds a few counts of this clonotype. The chain has TRBV7-6 and TRBJ2-5, with D maybe TRBD2 (7 bases). The CDR3 extends over 16 amino acids. Germline CDR1 is SGHVS and CDR2 is FNYEAQ. The V end lost 5 bases, the J end lost 3 bases, and 19 bases lay between the germline ends. This CDR3 is CASSRGRRGREETQYF. For the CDR3, the DNA is TGTGCCAGCAGCCGAGGAAGGCGGGGGCGAGAAGAGACCCAGTACTTC.

This clonotype has a single count. The chain links TRBV20-1 to TRBJ2-1; 13 bases map to TRBD2. This CDR3 contains 15 residues. Trimming at V came to 6 bases and at J to 7 bases, leaving 9 bases not matched to a gene. Germline lookup yields CDR1 DFQATT and CDR2 SNEGSKA (reference sequence). In nucleotides, the CDR3 is TGCAGTGCCGGGGGAGGGGGACTAGCGGGGAATGAGCAGTTCTTC. Translating it yields CSAGGGGLAGNEQFF.

This clonotype was counted between two and nine times. The genes are TRBV7-9 and TRBJ2-7; TRBD2 matches 8 bases. There are 15 residues in the CDR3. Germline lookup yields CDR1 SEHNR and CDR2 FQNEAQ (reference sequence). With V trimmed by 5 bases and J by 3 bases, 9 bases remained unmatched. In DNA form, the CDR3 reads TGTGCCAGCAGCCCCGGGACTAGGGGGAACTACGAGCAGTACTTC. The encoded protein is CASSPGTRGNYEQYF.

This clonotype was observed a few times. This chain links TRBV20-1 with TRBJ2-1, with 11 positions matching TRBD2. CDR3 size: 15 residues. Germline values: CDR1 DFQATT, CDR2 SNEGSKA (reference sequence). V shed 4 bases and J 5 bases; nucleotides not matched to a gene: 7. CDR3 nucleotides: TGCAGTGCTATCCCTAGCGGGGGGCCCGACAATGAGCAGTTCTTC. The encoded protein is CSAIPSGGPDNEQFF.

The rearrangement uses TRBV18 and TRBJ2-3; the match to TRBD2 covers 10 bases. CDR1 is KGHSH, CDR2 LQKENI, per germline. The V segment lost 3 bases and the J segment 2 bases; nucleotides outside the gene matches: 8. This CDR3 has 17 amino acids. CDR3 DNA: TGTGCCAGCTCACCTCACCCTAGCGGGGGATTCACAGATACGCAGTATTTT. Encoded protein: CASSPHPSGGFTDTQYF.

The chain couples TRBV11-2 to TRBJ2-7; D possibly corresponds to TRBD1 (6 bases). V lost 8 bases and J 6 bases, leaving 23 bases between the germline ends. Germline V CDR1 and CDR2: SGHAT, FQNNGV. The CDR3 covers 15 residues. The CDR3 here is CASALDRDKRREQYF. Written as DNA, the CDR3 is TGTGCCAGCGCGTTAGACCGGGACAAACGGCGCGAGCAGTACTTC.

This clonotype was found many times. The rearrangement uses TRBV7-2 and TRBJ1-2, with D maybe TRBD1 (5 bases). Trimming stripped 10 bases from V and 13 bases from J, with 19 bases between. The CDR3 runs to 11 residues. Germline V lookup: CDR1 SGHTA, CDR2 FQGNSA. The CDR3 protein is CAIRGVARPTF. The CDR3 DNA is TGTGCCATCCGAGGGGTCGCCAGGCCCACCTTC.

This clonotype was picked up a small number of times. The chain is built from TRBV7-2 and TRBJ2-7, with 8 bases that match TRBD2. The CDR3 covers 14 residues. Germline lookup yields CDR1 SGHTA and CDR2 FQGNSA. V lost 3 bases to trimming and J lost 6 bases; unmatched junction nucleotides: 7. CDR3 residues: CASSLRSGSGEQYF. The CDR3, as DNA: TGTGCCAGCAGCTTGAGAAGCGGGAGCGGCGAGCAGTACTTC.

This clonotype was counted a few times. This CDR3 is CSAREPSGASFNEQFF. The CDR3 DNA follows: TGCAGTGCTAGAGAACCTAGCGGGGCCTCTTTCAATGAGCAGTTCTTC. V gene TRBV20-1 combines with J gene TRBJ2-1, with TRBD2 matching over 9 bases. The J segment lost 6 bases and the V segment lost 0 bases, leaving 9 bases of the junction unmatched. This CDR3 spans 16 amino acids. The germline V gene has CDR1 DFQATT and CDR2 SNEGSKA (reference sequence).

This clonotype was seen more than once but under ten times. The chain has TRBV20-1 and TRBJ2-5; possible D gene TRBD2, 6 bases. V shed 5 bases and J shed 0 bases, with 16 bases lying between them. The CDR3 extends over 15 amino acids. Germline CDR1 and CDR2: DFQATT and SNEGSKA (reference sequence). The chain's CDR3 is CSAGNLLADQETQYF. In DNA, the CDR3 is TGCAGTGCTGGAAATTTACTAGCCGACCAAGAGACCCAGTACTTC.

The J gene is TRBJ2-2, the V gene TRBV6-1; unclear D gene. The germline V gene has CDR1 MNHNS and CDR2 SASEGT. This CDR3 spans 13 amino acids. Trimming took 5 bases from V and 7 from J, leaving 11 bases between them. CDR3 coding DNA: TGTGCCAGCAGTAGAATAACTTACGGGGAGCTGTTTTTT. This translates into CASSRITYGELFF.

The chain employs TRBV7-9 and TRBJ1-1; D is undetermined. The ends were cut back, 7 bases at V and 1 base at J, with 7 bases in the middle. The CDR3 covers 12 residues. Germline CDR1 reads SEHNR; CDR2 reads FQNEAQ (reference sequence). This CDR3 is CASNFPNTEAFF. CDR3 nucleotide sequence: TGTGCCAGCAACTTCCCGAACACTGAAGCTTTCTTT.

This chain links TRBV20-1 with TRBJ2-1; D is unresolved. This CDR3 region has 18 residues. V lost 0 bases, J lost 1 base, and 19 bases lay in between. Per germline, CDR1 DFQATT and CDR2 SNEGSKA (reference sequence). The CDR3: CSARDGLVRPRSYNEQFF. The CDR3 DNA follows: TGCAGTGCTAGAGATGGCCTAGTCCGACCACGTTCCTACAATGAGCAGTTCTTC.

This chain connects TRBV21-1 to TRBJ2-7; whether TRBD2, the table's D call, matches the DNA was not checked. TRBV21-1 is noted as a pseudogene. The CDR3 contains 15 residues. The CDR3 region has the DNA TGTGCCAGCAGCAAAAGGGTACGTGAAGCGGGAGAGCAGTACTTC. Translation gives CASSKRVREAGEQYF.

This clonotype was seen only a few times. The genes are TRBV20-1 and TRBJ2-3; TRBD2 matches at 10 bases. The CDR3 has 15 amino acids. V dropped 4 bases and J dropped 4; count of bases not matched to a gene: 8. Germline V lookup: CDR1 DFQATT, CDR2 SNEGSKA (reference sequence). For the CDR3, the DNA is TGCAGTGCTACGAGAGGGAGCGGGGGGGCAGATACGCAGTATTTT. Translated: CSATRGSGGADTQYF.